The 6 T cell receptor beta chains in this list originate from one sample, sequenced in a study of chronic HIV infection and antiretroviral therapy. TCRdb recomputed calls from the 5' RACE reads with MiXCR, one row per CDR3 protein. The table lists just over 30,000 distinct CDR3 sequences, more than 7.5% of them singletons, with about 2.5% in the top ten. The sample was peripheral blood. These receptors originate from an adult who had HIV and had not received antiretroviral therapy, or was an uninfected healthy control (not recorded which).

This clonotype occurred a few times. The rearrangement links TRBV29-1 to TRBJ1-2; tentatively, D is TRBD1 (5 bases). Germline V CDR1 and CDR2: SQVTM, ANQGSEA. This CDR3 spans 13 amino acids. Trimming left V 5 bases short and J 4 bases short, with 14 bases between. The DNA for the CDR3 is TGCAGCGTTTTCCCGCAGGGAGTCTATGGCTACACCTTC. Protein product: CSVFPQGVYGYTF.

This clonotype turned up a few times. The CDR3: CSVEVLLRDSFKNIQYF. In DNA, the CDR3 is TGCAGCGTTGAAGTTCTCTTACGGGACTCCTTCAAAAACATTCAGTACTTC. This chain links TRBV29-1 with TRBJ2-4; maybe TRBD2 (6 bases). The ends were cut back, 1 base at V and 3 bases at J, with 19 bases in the middle. CDR3 size: 17 residues. CDR1 and CDR2 (germline): SQVTM, ANQGSEA.

This clonotype was detected many times. The chain uses TRBV27 and TRBJ2-2; D unresolved. Germline lookup yields CDR1 MNHEY and CDR2 SMNVEV (reference sequence). The CDR3 runs 15 residues. Trimming removed 5 bases from V and 1 base from J, with 11 bases in between. Here the CDR3 reads CASSPWGLNTGELFF. The DNA for the CDR3 is TGTGCCAGCAGTCCTTGGGGATTGAACACCGGGGAGCTGTTTTTT.

This clonotype was seen more than once but under ten times. This rearrangement joins TRBV29-1 to TRBJ2-7, with 8 bases fitting TRBD2. The trim removed 0 bases at V and 2 bases at J, leaving 3 bases unmatched. Germline CDR1 reads SQVTM; CDR2 reads ANQGSEA. This CDR3 is built from 14 residues. The CDR3 protein is CSVEDREGPYEQYF. Here the CDR3 DNA reads TGCAGCGTTGAAGACCGGGAGGGTCCCTACGAGCAGTACTTC.

This clonotype was seen many times. This sequence joins TRBV21-1 and TRBJ1-2. TRBV21-1 is labeled a pseudogene. This CDR3 is 12 amino acids long. Here the CDR3 reads CATDGTDYGYTF. The CDR3 DNA reads TGTGCCACGGACGGTACTGACTATGGCTACACCTTC.

In its sample, this clonotype was seen many times. The chain links TRBV3-1 to TRBJ2-2, with TRBD2 matching 10 bases. The CDR3 contains 18 residues. Germline loops: CDR1 LGHDT, CDR2 YNNKEL (reference sequence). V was pared by 6 bases and J by 1 base, with 11 bases of the junction left unmatched. CDR3 residues: CASSPPLAGGLNTGELFF. CDR3 nucleotides: TGTGCCAGCAGTCCTCCCTTAGCGGGAGGCCTGAACACCGGGGAGCTGTTTTTT. The variable domain in full, completed from reference TRBV3-1 and TRBJ2-2, reads DTAVSQTPKYLVTQMGNDKSIKCEQNLGHDTMYWYKQDSKKFLKIMFSYNNKELIINETVPNRFSPKSPDKAHLNLHINSLELGDSAVYFCASSPPLAGGLNTGELFFGEGSRLTVL.